The clone carrying this TCR beta chain was seen only a few times. The antigen is undetermined. This specimen comes from a study of naive and memory T cell subsets. CD8 T cells were positively selected from what remained after CD4 positive selection. Cells stained for CD3, CD4, CD8, CD45RA, CD27 and viability were sorted into four CD45RA/CD27 subsets. The V and J ends lost 3 bases and 2 bases respectively, with 6 bases between them. This CDR3 is 13 amino acids long. In germline, CDR1 is LNHNV, CDR2 YYDKDF (reference sequence). Study-wide results and caveats: A few larger clonotypes appeared in naive repertoires, especially CD8, possibly memory cells re-expressing CD45RA. Clonotypes are single alpha or beta chains, not paired receptors.

Two oligonucleotides, mixed equimolar, formed the beta constant-region primer covering TRBC1 and TRBC2. Four rounds of PCR amplified the ligated cDNA using nested alpha and beta constant-region primers plus SP2. TCRdb ran MiXCR on the UMI-ligation and nested PCR reads and lists one entry per CDR3 protein. The table has roughly 150,000 distinct CDR3 sequences, approximately 20% seen once. This receptor was taken from a human donor in good health. The gene calls are TRBV15 and TRBJ2-3; no clear D gene. The material sequenced was naive CD8+ T cells from blood. In DNA, the CDR3 is TGTGCCACCAGCAGGGCTCACACAGATACGCAGTATTTT. Residues: CATSRAHTDTQYF.